This TCR beta chain was obtained from a study of T cells in Graves' hyperthyroidism and ophthalmopathy. This clonotype was detected many times. Its cognate antigen is unknown. Recently diagnosed hyperthyroidism of less than 2 months' duration affected patients aged 18 to 65. Diagnostic assessment was based on clinical symptoms, serum thyroxine and TRAb, thyroid ultrasound and orbital computed tomography. The V gene's germline CDR1 is SNHLY and CDR2 FYNNEI. J was trimmed by 0 bases and V by 6 bases; bases with no gene match: 8. CDR3 size: 17 residues. The TCR beta CDR3 regions underwent amplification using RNA transcripts as the source. First-round RT-PCR of the TCR CDR3 relied on the HTBI primer set. Each CDR3 protein gets one entry after TCRdb re-called the multiplex PCR reads with MiXCR. The sample lists under 350,000 distinct CDR3 sequences, about 13% occurring once. Study-wide results and caveats: Ophthalmopathy was identified by the model a median around 5.9 months ahead of onset.

This TCR was sampled from a woman between 35 and 50 years old with Graves' hyperthyroidism. The sample was blood. The rearrangement joins TRBV2 to TRBJ2-2; 9 bases line up with TRBD2. The CDR3 protein is CASRVSGGATNTGELFF. DNA of the CDR3: TGTGCCAGCAGAGTTAGCGGGGGCGCTACGAACACCGGGGAGCTGTTTTTT.